These 11 T cell receptor beta chains were all obtained from the same sample, sequenced in a study of cytomegalovirus exposure and HLA in healthy donors. In the PCR, 60 Vbeta and 13 Jbeta primers were used. Assay used: immunoSEQ multiplex PCR; TCRdb lists only in-frame clones, some missing. The top ten clones hold about 8.3% of a sample with 95,000 to 150,000 clones, about three fifths of them seen once. The specimen was PBMCs. The receptors shown here come from a middle-aged woman in good health and CMV-seropositive.

This rearrangement joins TRBV5-4 to TRBJ2-3; 8 positions match TRBD2. Trimming removed 0 bases from V and 2 bases from J; junction bases left unmatched: 2. The CDR3 runs 15 residues. Germline CDR1 reads SGHNT; CDR2 reads YYREEE (reference sequence). CDR3 nucleotides: TGTGCCAGCAGCTTGGCCGGGGGGGCCACAGATACGCAGTATTTT. Translating gives CASSLAGGATDTQYF.

This clone was recorded a few times. The chain recombines TRBV27 with TRBJ2-3; 11 nucleotides line up with TRBD2. Losses at the gene ends were 4 bases for V and 1 base for J; bases not matched to a gene: 16. This CDR3 comprises 20 residues. Per the germline V gene, CDR1 is MNHEY and CDR2 is SMNVEV (reference sequence). The CDR3 region has the DNA TGTGCCAGCAGTTCCTCCCTTCCGGGACTAGCGGCTGGGGGCACAGATACGCAGTATTTT. Translation: CASSSSLPGLAAGGTDTQYF.

In its sample, this clone was seen once. The V call is TRBV14, the J call TRBJ2-7; 9 bases fit TRBD1. Germline V gene sequence: CDR1 SGHDN, CDR2 FVKESK. The ends lost 5 bases at V and 6 bases at J; junction bases unmatched: 8. The CDR3 is made up of 14 amino acids. The CDR3 region has the DNA TGTGCCAGCAGCGGAGCCTGGACAGGGGTCGAGCAGTACTTC. It encodes CASSGAWTGVEQYF.

About this clone itself: The junction shows a germline mismatch at one end, possibly a read error. This chain links TRBV25-1 with TRBJ2-5; the D gene is possibly TRBD1 (6 bases). This CDR3 is 14 amino acids long. CDR1 is MGHDK, CDR2 SYGVNS, per germline. CDR3 sequence reads: CASSDWGHQEAQYF. In DNA form, the CDR3 reads TGTGCCAGCAGTGACTGGGGACATCAAGAGGCCCAGTACTTC.

V usage is TRBV7-9 and J usage is TRBJ2-3; D is unclear. Germline CDR1 SEHNR, CDR2 FQNEAQ (reference sequence). This CDR3 has 15 residues. The V gene lost 2 bases and the J gene lost 0 bases, with 9 bases spanning the gap. In DNA, the CDR3 is TGTGCCAGCAGCTTACGCGGCTCTAGCACAGATACGCAGTATTTT. Translated: CASSLRGSSTDTQYF.

This chain joins TRBV5-4 and TRBJ2-3, with 12 bases matching TRBD2. Per the germline V gene, CDR1 is SGHNT and CDR2 is YYREEE (reference sequence). J was trimmed by 5 bases and V by 6 bases; bases with no gene match: 7. The CDR3 runs 15 residues. The CDR3 is CASTLAGGRGDTQYF. DNA of the CDR3: TGTGCCAGCACCCTAGCGGGGGGGCGGGGAGATACGCAGTATTTT.

V gene TRBV5-1 combines with J gene TRBJ2-7; 10 positions match TRBD2. The CDR3 loop spans 16 amino acids. Germline CDR1 SGHRS, CDR2 YFSETQ. The V gene end was trimmed by 4 bases and the J gene end by 0 bases; junction bases not matched to a gene: 7. The CDR3 DNA sequence: TGCGCCAGCAGCCCCTTAGCGGGGGGAAACTCCTACGAGCAGTACTTC. It codes for CASSPLAGGNSYEQYF. Full variable domain (outside the CDR3, taken from reference TRBV5-1 and TRBJ2-7): KAGVTQTPRYLIKTRGQQVTLSCSPISGHRSVSWYQQTPGQGLQFLFEYFSETQRNKGNFPGRFSGRQFSNSRSEMNVSTLELGDSALYLCASSPLAGGNSYEQYFGPGTRLTVT.

CDR3 sequence: CASSYSMTSGGSEQFF. The CDR3 coding sequence is TGTGCCAGCAGTTACTCGATGACTAGCGGGGGTTCCGAGCAGTTCTTC. V is TRBV6-5 and J is TRBJ2-1, with 12 nucleotides matching TRBD2. The germline gives CDR1 MNHEY, CDR2 SVGAGI. The CDR3 consists of 16 residues. J was trimmed by 10 bases and V by 0 bases; bases with no gene match: 7.

J is TRBJ2-1 and V is TRBV5-1; 15 nucleotides agree with TRBD2. Losses at the gene ends were 3 bases for V and 6 bases for J; bases not matched to a gene: 7. Looked up from germline, CDR1 is SGHRS and CDR2 is YFSETQ. The CDR3 sequence is 17 residues long. The CDR3 spells CASSSGLAGGEGNEQFF. CDR3 DNA: TGCGCCAGCAGCTCCGGACTAGCGGGAGGGGAGGGCAATGAGCAGTTCTTC.

The rearrangement uses TRBV28 and TRBJ2-1; a possible D gene is TRBD2 (6 bases). Germline CDR1 MDHEN, CDR2 SYDVKM. The CDR3 extends over 15 amino acids. V shed 1 base and J shed 1 base, with 8 bases lying between them. The CDR3 region has the DNA TGTGCCAGCAGTTTATCGCGGGATTCCTACAATGAGCAGTTCTTC. Translating gives CASSLSRDSYNEQFF.

The V call is TRBV27, the J call TRBJ1-2; 7 bases line up with TRBD1. Germline-derived CDR1 and CDR2 are MNHEY and SMNVEV (reference sequence). Trimming cost V 5 bases and J 4 bases; bases outside gene matches: 7. The CDR3 has 14 residues. The CDR3 reads CASSPQDRTYGYTF. For the CDR3, the DNA is TGTGCCAGCAGTCCCCAGGACAGGACCTATGGCTACACCTTC.